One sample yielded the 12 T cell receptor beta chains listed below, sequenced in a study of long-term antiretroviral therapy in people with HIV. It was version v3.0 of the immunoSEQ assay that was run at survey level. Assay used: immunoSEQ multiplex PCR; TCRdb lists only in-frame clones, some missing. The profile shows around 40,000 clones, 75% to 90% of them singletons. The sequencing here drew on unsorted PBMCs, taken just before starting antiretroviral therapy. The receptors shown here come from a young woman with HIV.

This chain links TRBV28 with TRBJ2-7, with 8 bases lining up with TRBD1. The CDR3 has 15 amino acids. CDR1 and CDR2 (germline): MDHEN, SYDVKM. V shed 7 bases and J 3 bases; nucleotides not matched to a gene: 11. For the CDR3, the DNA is TGTGCCAGCAACTCTCCCCCGGGACAGGACTACGAGCAGTACTTC. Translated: CASNSPPGQDYEQYF.

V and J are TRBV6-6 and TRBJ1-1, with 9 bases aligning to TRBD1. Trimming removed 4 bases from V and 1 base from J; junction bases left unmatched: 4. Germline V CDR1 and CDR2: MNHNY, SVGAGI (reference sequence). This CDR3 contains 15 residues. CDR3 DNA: TGTGCCAGCAGTTTGCTGGGACAGGGGAACACTGAAGCTTTCTTT. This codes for CASSLLGQGNTEAFF.

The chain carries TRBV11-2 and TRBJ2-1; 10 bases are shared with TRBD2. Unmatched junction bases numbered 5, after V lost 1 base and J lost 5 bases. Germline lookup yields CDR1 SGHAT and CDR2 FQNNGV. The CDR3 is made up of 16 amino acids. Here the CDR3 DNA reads TGTGCCAGCAGCTTAGGAGTAGCGGGAGGTAACAATGAGCAGTTCTTC. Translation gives CASSLGVAGGNNEQFF.

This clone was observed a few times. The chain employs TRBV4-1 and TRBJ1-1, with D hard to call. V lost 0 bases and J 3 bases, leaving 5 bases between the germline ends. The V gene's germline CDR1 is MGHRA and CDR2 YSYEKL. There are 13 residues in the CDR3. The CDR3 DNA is TGCGCCAGCAGCCAAGATTTGGACACTGAAGCTTTCTTT. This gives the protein CASSQDLDTEAFF.

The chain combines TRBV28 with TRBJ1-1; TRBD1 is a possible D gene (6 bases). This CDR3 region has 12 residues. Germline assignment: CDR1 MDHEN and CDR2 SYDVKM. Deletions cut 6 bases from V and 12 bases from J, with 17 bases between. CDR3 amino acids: CASSTTGSGTFF. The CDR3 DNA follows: TGTGCCAGCAGCACAACAGGGTCGGGAACTTTCTTT.

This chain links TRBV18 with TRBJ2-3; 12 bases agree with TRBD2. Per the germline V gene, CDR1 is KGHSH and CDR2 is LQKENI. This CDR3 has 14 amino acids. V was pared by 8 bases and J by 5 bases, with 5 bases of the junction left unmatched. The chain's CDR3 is CASQTSGRGDTQYF. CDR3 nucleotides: TGTGCCAGCCAGACTAGCGGGAGAGGAGATACGCAGTATTTT.

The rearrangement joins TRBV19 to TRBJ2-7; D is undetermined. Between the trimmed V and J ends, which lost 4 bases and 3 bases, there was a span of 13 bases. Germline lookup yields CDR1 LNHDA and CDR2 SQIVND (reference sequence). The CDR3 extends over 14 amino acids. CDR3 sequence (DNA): TGTGCCAGTAGTACCCACGGGTCACTCTACGAGCAGTACTTC. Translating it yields CASSTHGSLYEQYF.

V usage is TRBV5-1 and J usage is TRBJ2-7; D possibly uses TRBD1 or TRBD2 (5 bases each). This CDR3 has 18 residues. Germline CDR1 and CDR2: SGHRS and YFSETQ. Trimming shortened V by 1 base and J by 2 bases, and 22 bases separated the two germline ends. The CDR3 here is CASSLRSGLARTPYEQYF. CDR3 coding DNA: TGCGCCAGCAGCTTGAGATCGGGGCTAGCCCGCACCCCCTACGAGCAGTACTTC.

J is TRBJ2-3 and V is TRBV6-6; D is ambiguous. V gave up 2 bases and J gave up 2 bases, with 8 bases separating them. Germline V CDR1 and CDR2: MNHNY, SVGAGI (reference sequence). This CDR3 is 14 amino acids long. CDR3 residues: CASSYGVNTDTQYF. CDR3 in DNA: TGTGCCAGCAGTTACGGGGTCAACACAGATACGCAGTATTTT.

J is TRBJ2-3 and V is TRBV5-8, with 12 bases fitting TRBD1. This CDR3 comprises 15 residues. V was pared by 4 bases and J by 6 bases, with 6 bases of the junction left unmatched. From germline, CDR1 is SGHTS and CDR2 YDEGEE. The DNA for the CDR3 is TGTGCCAGCAGCACGGGACAGGGGGCGCGGGATACGCAGTATTTT. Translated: CASSTGQGARDTQYF.

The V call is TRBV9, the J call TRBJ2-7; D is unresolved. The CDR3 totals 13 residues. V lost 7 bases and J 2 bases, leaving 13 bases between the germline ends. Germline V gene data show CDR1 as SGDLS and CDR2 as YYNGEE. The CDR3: CASSKTPTYEQYF. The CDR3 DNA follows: TGTGCCAGCTCGAAGACACCTACCTACGAGCAGTACTTC.

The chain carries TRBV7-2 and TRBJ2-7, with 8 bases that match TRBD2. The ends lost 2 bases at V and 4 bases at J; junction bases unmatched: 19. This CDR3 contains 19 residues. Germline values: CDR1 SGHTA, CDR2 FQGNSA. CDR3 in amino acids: CASSLKPERTSRVPYEQYF. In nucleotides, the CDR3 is TGTGCCAGCAGCTTAAAGCCTGAGCGGACTAGCCGTGTGCCTTACGAGCAGTACTTC.